The 23 T cell receptor beta chains listed next were all sequenced from one sample in a study of CD8+ T cells in alopecia areata. RNA, once extracted, was reverse transcribed into cDNA for use as the sequencing template. Clones were sequenced by immunoSEQ multiplex PCR, and TCRdb holds only the in-frame ones, with some missing. The sample shows 130,000 or so clones, about 50% of them seen only once. The specimen sequenced was NKG2D-low CD8+ T cells sorted from blood. These receptors were taken from a human donor with alopecia areata.

This clone was counted only a few times. The chain carries TRBV29-1 and TRBJ2-5, with 8 bases lining up with TRBD2. V dropped 6 bases and J dropped 5; count of bases not matched to a gene: 8. Germline V gives CDR1 SQVTM, CDR2 ANQGSEA. CDR3 size: 13 residues. CDR3 coding DNA: TGCAGCGTCAGAGCGGGAGTACTGGAGACCCAGTACTTC. Its translation: CSVRAGVLETQYF.

This clone was found a few times. The chain links TRBV27 to TRBJ2-7; TRBD1 or TRBD2 may be the D gene (5 bases each). V lost 3 bases and J lost 2, with 11 bases in between. This CDR3 has 14 amino acids. CDR1 and CDR2 (germline): MNHEY, SMNVEV (reference sequence). The CDR3 is CASSLGDSTYEQYF. CDR3 bases: TGTGCCAGCAGTTTGGGGGATTCCACCTACGAGCAGTACTTC.

There are a few counts of this clone. The V and J genes are TRBV7-9 and TRBJ2-5; no clear D. This CDR3 has 12 residues. The V gene lost 4 bases and the J gene lost 2 bases, with 5 bases spanning the gap. CDR1 and CDR2 (germline): SEHNR, FQNEAQ (reference sequence). The chain's CDR3 is CASSSIQETQYF. For the CDR3, the DNA is TGTGCCAGCAGCTCGATACAAGAGACCCAGTACTTC. Complete variable domain (other parts from reference TRBV7-9 and TRBJ2-5): DTGVSQNPRHKITKRGQNVTFRCDPISEHNRLYWYRQTLGQGPEFLTYFQNEAQLEKSRLLSDRFSAERPKGSFSTLEIQRTEQGDSAMYLCASSSIQETQYFGPGTRLLVL.

The table lists this clone with a few counts. The V call is TRBV25-1, the J call TRBJ2-7, with D unresolved. Germline values: CDR1 MGHDK, CDR2 SYGVNS. This CDR3 contains 13 residues. Trimming shortened V by 3 bases and J by 6 bases, and 12 bases separated the two germline ends. The CDR3 DNA reads as TGTGCCAGCAGTGACTCCCTTTCGACCGAGCAGTACTTC. As protein: CASSDSLSTEQYF.

The rearrangement uses TRBV6-6 and TRBJ2-3; 10 positions agree with TRBD2. V lost 3 bases, J lost 8 bases, and 8 bases stayed unmatched. Germline assignment: CDR1 MNHNY and CDR2 SVGAGI (reference sequence). There are 15 residues in the CDR3. CDR3 in DNA: TGTGCCAGCAGTTATACTAGCGGGGACGGACGTACGCAGTATTTT. Residues: CASSYTSGDGRTQYF.

The V gene is TRBV7-2, the J gene TRBJ2-5; no clear D. The germline gives CDR1 SGHTA, CDR2 FQGNSA. The length of the CDR3 is 13 residues. The ends were cut back, 1 base at V and 5 bases at J, with 8 bases in the middle. The chain's CDR3 is CASSLGGPETQYF. CDR3 sequence (DNA): TGTGCCAGCAGCTTAGGCGGACCGGAGACCCAGTACTTC. Full variable domain (missing parts from reference TRBV7-2 and TRBJ2-5): GAGVSQSPSNKVTEKGKDVELRCDPISGHTALYWYRQSLGQGLEFLIYFQGNSAPDKSGLPSDRFSAERTGGSVSTLTIQRTQQEDSAVYLCASSLGGPETQYFGPGTRLLVL.

The V call is TRBV29-1, the J call TRBJ1-2, with a possible D match to TRBD1 (6 bases). The V gene lost 3 bases and the J gene lost 8 bases, with 19 bases spanning the gap. The V gene's germline CDR1 is SQVTM and CDR2 ANQGSEA. The CDR3 is 14 residues long. CDR3 sequence reads: CSVDSGHPKGGYTF. In nucleotides, the CDR3 is TGCAGCGTTGATTCGGGACATCCTAAAGGCGGCTACACCTTC.

This clone was picked up a small number of times. The chain joins TRBV7-8 to TRBJ2-3; D is perhaps TRBD2 (6 bases). The germline V and J ends were trimmed by 5 bases and 5 bases, with 17 bases remaining between them. CDR1 SGHVS and CDR2 FQNEAQ come from the germline V gene. The CDR3 consists of 15 residues. The chain's CDR3 is CASSPRTTQGDTQYF. Written as DNA, the CDR3 is TGTGCCAGCAGCCCCCGGACTACTCAGGGAGATACGCAGTATTTT.

The V gene is TRBV29-1, the J gene TRBJ2-5; tentatively, D is TRBD2 (6 bases). Trimming took 4 bases from V and 5 from J, leaving 11 bases between them. This CDR3 region has 12 residues. The germline V gene has CDR1 SQVTM and CDR2 ANQGSEA. CDR3 loop: CSVVEGLETQYF. The DNA of the CDR3 is TGCAGCGTTGTGGAGGGCTTGGAGACCCAGTACTTC.

The chain links TRBV6-6 to TRBJ2-1; 13 bases are a match to TRBD2. Germline V CDR1 and CDR2: MNHNY, SVGAGI (reference sequence). V trimming: 8 bases; J trimming: 8 bases; junction bases outside the gene matches: 6. The length of the CDR3 is 14 residues. The CDR3 DNA is TGTGCCAGCGTCGGACTAGCGGGAGTCCATGAGCAGTTCTTC. Protein product: CASVGLAGVHEQFF.

The V gene is TRBV30, the J gene TRBJ2-2; weak D call: TRBD1 (5 bases). The germline V gene has CDR1 GTSNPN and CDR2 SVGIG (reference sequence). The CDR3 has 15 residues. The ends were cut back, 3 bases at V and 5 bases at J, with 16 bases in the middle. For the CDR3, the DNA is TGTGCCTGGAGGCCCCAGGGCAGGGATACCGGGGAGCTGTTTTTT. Protein: CAWRPQGRDTGELFF.

The V and J genes are TRBV2 and TRBJ2-1; tentatively, D is TRBD2 (6 bases). This CDR3 comprises 15 residues. Germline CDR1 SNHLY, CDR2 FYNNEI. Trimming cost V 8 bases and J 0 bases, with 14 bases left between them. This CDR3 reads CASCWDGSSYNEQFF. The CDR3, as DNA: TGTGCCAGCTGCTGGGACGGGAGCTCCTACAATGAGCAGTTCTTC.

This clone has only a few counts. This sequence joins TRBV27 and TRBJ2-7, with D perhaps assigned TRBD1 or TRBD2 (7 bases each). Germline V gene data show CDR1 as MNHEY and CDR2 as SMNVEV (reference sequence). V was pared by 5 bases and J by 4 bases, with 12 bases between. The CDR3 consists of 13 residues. The CDR3 DNA sequence: TGTGCCAGCAGTGCCAGGGGGGGGTACGAGCAGTACTTC. Amino acids: CASSARGGYEQYF.

The chain links TRBV30 to TRBJ1-1; TRBD1 matches 7 bases. Germline trimming cut 2 bases from V and 4 bases from J; bases unmatched to any gene: 7. The germline V gene has CDR1 GTSNPN and CDR2 SVGIG (reference sequence). The CDR3 length is 14 residues. In DNA form, the CDR3 reads TGTGCCTGGAGTCCAGGGGGAGTGGGCACTGAAGCTTTCTTT. Its translation: CAWSPGGVGTEAFF.

This clone showed up just once. V and J are TRBV4-1 and TRBJ2-3; tentatively, D is TRBD1 (6 bases). The V end lost 4 bases, the J end lost 14 bases, and 19 bases lay between the germline ends. CDR1 MGHRA and CDR2 YSYEKL come from the germline V gene. This CDR3 spans 13 amino acids. The CDR3 nucleotides are TGCGCCAGCAGCCCACAGGGAAGGGAATGGGTGTATTTT. Translating gives CASSPQGREWVYF.

In DNA form, the CDR3 reads TGTGCCAGCAGCGAAGGACAGGGGCCCTACGAGCAGTACTTC. Protein sequence: CASSEGQGPYEQYF. V and J are TRBV27 and TRBJ2-7; 9 positions agree with TRBD1. V gave up 6 bases and J gave up 2 bases; unmatched junction bases: 5. This CDR3 comprises 14 residues. The germline CDR1 and CDR2 sequences are MNHEY and SMNVEV (reference sequence).

This clone was found a few times. V and J are TRBV29-1 and TRBJ2-1; the D gene could be TRBD1 or TRBD2 (5 bases each). CDR1 is SQVTM and CDR2 is ANQGSEA in the germline V gene. This CDR3 has 11 residues. V dropped 7 bases and J dropped 8 bases, with 12 bases sitting between them. CDR3 region: CSGRSGHEQFF. CDR3 bases: TGCAGCGGGCGCTCGGGGCATGAGCAGTTCTTC.

V is TRBV2 and J is TRBJ2-7; 10 positions match TRBD1. CDR3 length: 15 amino acids. V trimming: 5 bases; J trimming: 0 bases; junction bases outside the gene matches: 4. The germline V gene has CDR1 SNHLY and CDR2 FYNNEI. CDR3 sequence reads: CASSFGTGDSYEQYF. The CDR3 DNA sequence: TGTGCCAGCAGTTTTGGGACAGGGGACTCCTACGAGCAGTACTTC.

With regard to this clone: Other DNA sequences in this specimen translate into the identical CDR3. This rearrangement joins TRBV29-1 to TRBJ2-2; D remains ambiguous. The CDR3 length is 11 residues. V lost 4 bases and J 7 bases, leaving 7 bases between the germline ends. Germline V gene sequence: CDR1 SQVTM, CDR2 ANQGSEA. CDR3 sequence: CSVGVSGELFF. The CDR3 DNA reads TGCAGCGTTGGGGTTAGCGGGGAGCTGTTTTTT.

Only a few counts were recorded for this clone. The CDR3 region is CASSGRVAHNEQFF. The CDR3 nucleotides read TGTGCCAGCAGTGGTCGCGTAGCCCACAATGAGCAGTTCTTC. V gene TRBV28 combines with J gene TRBJ2-1; D ambiguous. From germline, CDR1 is MDHEN and CDR2 SYDVKM. With 5 bases removed from V and 5 bases from J, the gap between germline ends came to 13 bases. The CDR3 has 14 residues.

The table lists this clone with a few counts. V gene TRBV29-1 combines with J gene TRBJ1-1; no reliable D call. The CDR3 covers 14 residues. Germline V gives CDR1 SQVTM, CDR2 ANQGSEA. V lost 6 bases to trimming and J lost 4 bases, with 18 bases between them. DNA of the CDR3: TGCAGCGTAGTTTTTGAGGCCGGGGTCACTGAAGCTTTCTTT. Its protein product is CSVVFEAGVTEAFF. Using reference TRBV29-1 and TRBJ1-1 for the parts outside the CDR3, the full variable domain is SAVISQKPSRDICQRGTSLTIQCQVDSQVTMMFWYRQQPGQSLTLIATANQGSEATYESGFVIDKFPISRPNLTFSTLTVSNMSPEDSSIYLCSVVFEAGVTEAFFGQGTRLTVV.

This clone was picked up a small number of times. The CDR3 reads CASSQTLATGELFF. DNA of the CDR3: TGTGCCAGCAGCCAAACACTAGCGACCGGGGAGCTGTTTTTT. This chain connects TRBV14 to TRBJ2-2; 7 nucleotides agree with TRBD2. The V and J ends lost 2 bases and 5 bases, in that order; junction bases with no gene match: 2. The CDR3 totals 14 residues. CDR1 is SGHDN, CDR2 FVKESK, per germline.

This clone was counted between two and nine times. The chain combines TRBV29-1 with TRBJ2-1; possibly TRBD1 for D (6 bases). The V gene lost 4 bases and the J gene lost 4 bases, with 11 bases spanning the gap. CDR3 length: 13 amino acids. The germline V gene encodes CDR1 SQVTM and CDR2 ANQGSEA. For the CDR3, the DNA is TGCAGCGTTGGTCAGGGGCCGTACAATGAGCAGTTCTTC. As protein: CSVGQGPYNEQFF.